Below are 22 T cell receptor beta chains sequenced from a single sample in a study of CD8 T cells in ankylosing spondylitis (dated by TCRdb to 2017 to 2019). Summary of the overall study and its limitations: A TCR beta motif made up of several highly homologous amino acid variants appeared to be characteristic of blood from ankylosing spondylitis patients.

The antigens of these receptors remain unknown. The library was obtained by 5' RACE. TCRdb records Illumina HiSeq 2500 as the sequencer. The public reads were quality trimmed at Q25 with fastp and then assembled into clones with MiXCR by TCRdb, keeping productive beta chains. Every entry covers one CDR3 protein and lists the most common genes and DNA from its rows. For this sample there are hundreds of thousands of distinct CDR3 sequences; approximately 17% appear just once. The top ten clones comprise 0.85% to 1.3% of the sample. Sequenced material: blood, either unsorted or a sorted T cell fraction (not recorded which). The receptors shown here come from a male donor with ankylosing spondylitis.

The CDR3 here is CASSPGKGWNTGELFF. The CDR3 nucleotides are TGTGCCAGCAGTCCCGGGAAGGGGTGGAACACCGGGGAGCTGTTTTTT. The chain joins TRBV12-3 or TRBV12-4 to TRBJ2-2, with D perhaps assigned TRBD1 or TRBD2 (5 bases each). The V gene lost 5 bases and the J gene lost 1 base, with 14 bases spanning the gap. The CDR3 has 16 amino acids.

The rearrangement links TRBV29-1 to TRBJ1-1, with D possibly being TRBD1 (5 bases). Germline V lookup: CDR1 SQVTM, CDR2 ANQGSEA. Between the trimmed V and J ends, which lost 7 bases and 1 base, there was a span of 10 bases. This CDR3 contains 12 residues. CDR3 in DNA: TGCAGCGGTCAGGGTTCGAACACTGAAGCTTTCTTT. Its protein product is CSGQGSNTEAFF.

This clonotype has only a few counts. The rearrangement joins TRBV28 to TRBJ1-1, with D maybe TRBD1 (5 bases). The CDR3 runs to 14 residues. Trimming took 6 bases from V and 1 from J, leaving 12 bases between them. Germline CDR1 and CDR2: MDHEN and SYDVKM. CDR3 DNA: TGTGCCAGCAGCTGGGGGGGTCGGAACACTGAAGCTTTCTTT. Translated: CASSWGGRNTEAFF.

This clonotype came up a few times. The gene calls are TRBV29-1 and TRBJ2-7; D remains ambiguous. In germline, CDR1 is SQVTM, CDR2 ANQGSEA. The ends were cut back, 7 bases at V and 5 bases at J, with 12 bases in the middle. This CDR3 is 11 amino acids long. CDR3 in DNA: TGCAGCGCCTCTACCAGCCACGAGCAGTACTTC. It is translated as CSASTSHEQYF.

This chain uses TRBV20-1 with TRBJ2-1; D may match TRBD1 or TRBD2 (5 bases each). This CDR3 region has 12 residues. CDR1 DFQATT and CDR2 SNEGSKA come from the germline V gene (reference sequence). V lost 2 bases, J lost 6 bases, and 8 bases lay in between. The chain's CDR3 is CSARWGFNEQFF. The CDR3 bases are TGCAGTGCTAGATGGGGGTTCAATGAGCAGTTCTTC.

The chain is built from TRBV28 and TRBJ2-3, with 9 bases lining up with TRBD1. Germline V CDR1 and CDR2: MDHEN, SYDVKM. V trimming: 6 bases; J trimming: 3 bases; junction bases outside the gene matches: 7. This CDR3 is built from 15 residues. The CDR3 region has the DNA TGTGCCAGCAGACCCCCGACAGGGGGGACAGATACGCAGTATTTT. Its protein is CASRPPTGGTDTQYF.

The table lists this clonotype with a few counts. This chain connects TRBV5-1 to TRBJ1-6, with unresolved D. V was shortened by 3 bases and J by 2 bases, with 18 bases between the two germline ends. Germline V gene lookup returns CDR1 SGHRS and CDR2 YFSETQ. The CDR3 spans 18 residues. The CDR3 sequence: CASSWVSKDGTYNSPLHF. Here the CDR3 DNA reads TGCGCCAGCAGCTGGGTATCCAAGGACGGAACCTATAATTCACCCCTCCACTTT.

This clonotype appeared a few times. V gene TRBV7-9 combines with J gene TRBJ1-2, with unresolved D. The V end was cut by 5 bases, the J end by 5 bases, with 12 bases between. The CDR3 sequence is 13 residues long. The germline V gene encodes CDR1 SEHNR and CDR2 FQNEAQ (reference sequence). The CDR3 coding sequence is TGTGCCAGCAGCCCAGCAGTTCTTTATGGCTACACCTTC. Encoded protein: CASSPAVLYGYTF.

The chain employs TRBV11-2 and TRBJ2-7, with D tentatively TRBD1 (6 bases). The germline V gene encodes CDR1 SGHAT and CDR2 FQNNGV. V lost 0 bases to trimming and J lost 1 base, with 10 bases between them. This CDR3 comprises 15 residues. Written as DNA, the CDR3 is TGTGCCAGCAGCTTAGATCGGACAGTTTCCTACGAGCAGTACTTC. Amino acids: CASSLDRTVSYEQYF.

V gene TRBV11-2 combines with J gene TRBJ2-2; no firm D call. The length of the CDR3 is 13 residues. V was shortened by 5 bases and J by 6 bases, with 10 bases between the two germline ends. Germline CDR1 reads SGHAT; CDR2 reads FQNNGV. In DNA form, the CDR3 reads TGTGCCAGCAGCATAACGGACCCCGGGGAGCTGTTTTTT. It specifies CASSITDPGELFF.

The V gene is TRBV6-2 or TRBV6-3, the J gene TRBJ1-1, with D possibly matching TRBD1 (5 bases). V was clipped by 6 bases and J by 1 base, with 18 bases between them. CDR1 and CDR2 from the germline V gene are MNHEY and SVGEGT. The CDR3 is made up of 16 amino acids. This CDR3 is CASRRLTGTANTEAFF. The CDR3 nucleotides are TGTGCCAGCAGGCGACTGACGGGGACGGCGAACACTGAAGCTTTCTTT.

This clonotype was found many times. V gene TRBV5-1 combines with J gene TRBJ2-3; TRBD2 might be the D (5 bases). The V gene lost 7 bases and the J gene lost 1 base, with 13 bases spanning the gap. The CDR3 runs to 14 residues. Germline V gives CDR1 SGHRS, CDR2 YFSETQ. CDR3 sequence (DNA): TGCGCCAGCGCACCGAGGGCTGGCACAGATACGCAGTATTTT. Its translation is CASAPRAGTDTQYF.

V is TRBV4-2 and J is TRBJ1-6; D call uncertain. Germline CDR1 and CDR2: LGHNA and YNFKEQ. V was shortened by 9 bases and J by 10 bases, with 13 bases between the two germline ends. CDR3 length equals 12 residues. In nucleotides, the CDR3 is TGTGCCAGTTCGAGGGCGCAGTCACCCCTCCACTTT. Amino acid sequence: CASSRAQSPLHF.

This clonotype was seen at least ten times. V is TRBV6-6 and J is TRBJ2-3; TRBD2 agrees at 9 bases. Germline-derived CDR1 and CDR2 are MNHNY and SVGAGI (reference sequence). The J segment lost 5 bases and the V segment lost 5 bases, leaving 2 bases of the junction unmatched. CDR3 size: 13 residues. Here the CDR3 reads CASSPSGVDTQYF. The CDR3, as DNA: TGTGCCAGCAGTCCTAGCGGGGTAGATACGCAGTATTTT.

This chain connects TRBV28 to TRBJ2-7, with unresolved D. Per the germline V gene, CDR1 is MDHEN and CDR2 is SYDVKM. This CDR3 spans 13 amino acids. The V end was cut by 5 bases, the J end by 4 bases, with 12 bases between. The CDR3 spells CASSPPFGYEQYF. CDR3 bases: TGTGCCAGCAGTCCCCCTTTTGGGTACGAGCAGTACTTC.

This clonotype was observed a few times. At one end the junction does not follow the germline gene, possibly because of a read error. The chain employs TRBV5-4 and TRBJ2-1, with 14 bases matching TRBD2. Looked up from germline, CDR1 is SGHNT and CDR2 is YYREEE (reference sequence). The length of the CDR3 is 14 residues. CDR3: CASSLGGLAGEKLF. The CDR3 DNA sequence: TGTGCCAGCAGCTTGGGGGGACTAGCGGGAGAAAAGCTCTTC.

This clonotype has a count of ten or more. The chain employs TRBV24-1 and TRBJ2-1, with 9 bases matching TRBD1. The CDR3 spans 15 residues. V was clipped by 2 bases and J by 7 bases; unmatched bases: 5. Per germline, CDR1 KGHDR and CDR2 SFDVKD. CDR3 sequence (DNA): TGTGCCACCAGTGATTCCGCGGACAGGGGTAATGAGCAGTTCTTC. It yields the protein CATSDSADRGNEQFF.

This clonotype occurred a few times. The chain employs TRBV27 and TRBJ1-5, with D tentatively TRBD1 (5 bases). CDR3 length: 15 residues. Trimming took off 3 bases at V and 1 base at J, with 10 bases between the two ends. The germline V gene encodes CDR1 MNHEY and CDR2 SMNVEV (reference sequence). The CDR3 sequence is CASSLRWGSNQPQHF. The CDR3, as DNA: TGTGCCAGCAGTTTGAGATGGGGGAGCAATCAGCCCCAGCATTTT.

V and J are TRBV29-1 and TRBJ2-5; possibly TRBD1 for D (6 bases). This CDR3 comprises 12 residues. Trimming stripped 6 bases from V and 7 bases from J, with 15 bases between. Germline values: CDR1 SQVTM, CDR2 ANQGSEA. This CDR3 is CSVRTDLGTQYF. In nucleotides, the CDR3 is TGCAGCGTGAGGACAGACCTTGGGACCCAGTACTTC. The full variable domain, its missing parts supplied by reference TRBV29-1 and TRBJ2-5, is SAVISQKPSRDICQRGTSLTIQCQVDSQVTMMFWYRQQPGQSLTLIATANQGSEATYESGFVIDKFPISRPNLTFSTLTVSNMSPEDSSIYLCSVRTDLGTQYFGPGTRLLVL.

This clonotype appeared many times. The final CDR3 position lacks the conserved phenylalanine or tryptophan, pointing to a likely read error. It is unclear where the CDR3 begins or ends on the DNA, so no DNA is shown, and the CDR3 is as TCRdb lists it. The chain joins TRBV12-3 or TRBV12-4 to TRBJ2-1; no check of the table's D call, TRBD1, against the DNA was made. The CDR3 extends over 12 residues, inclusive of both ends. The CDR3 spells CASSQVGTGAEL.

This clonotype was observed a handful of times. The CDR3 loop is CASSYHGDKPEAFF. CDR3 coding DNA: TGTGCCAGCAGTTACCACGGGGATAAGCCTGAAGCTTTCTTT. The chain recombines TRBV27 with TRBJ1-1, with D unresolved. The germline gives CDR1 MNHEY, CDR2 SMNVEV (reference sequence). The CDR3 is 14 residues long. The germline V and J ends were trimmed by 4 bases and 6 bases, with 15 bases remaining between them.

This clonotype was counted ten times or more. The CDR3 nucleotides are TGTGCCAGCAGCTTTAGCGGGGGGGCCGGAGATACGCAGTATTTT. Translated, it gives CASSFSGGAGDTQYF. V usage is TRBV7-9 and J usage is TRBJ2-3; 11 bases line up with TRBD2. The trim removed 3 bases at V and 5 bases at J, leaving 4 bases unmatched. The germline V gene has CDR1 SEHNR and CDR2 FQNEAQ (reference sequence). The length of the CDR3 is 15 residues.